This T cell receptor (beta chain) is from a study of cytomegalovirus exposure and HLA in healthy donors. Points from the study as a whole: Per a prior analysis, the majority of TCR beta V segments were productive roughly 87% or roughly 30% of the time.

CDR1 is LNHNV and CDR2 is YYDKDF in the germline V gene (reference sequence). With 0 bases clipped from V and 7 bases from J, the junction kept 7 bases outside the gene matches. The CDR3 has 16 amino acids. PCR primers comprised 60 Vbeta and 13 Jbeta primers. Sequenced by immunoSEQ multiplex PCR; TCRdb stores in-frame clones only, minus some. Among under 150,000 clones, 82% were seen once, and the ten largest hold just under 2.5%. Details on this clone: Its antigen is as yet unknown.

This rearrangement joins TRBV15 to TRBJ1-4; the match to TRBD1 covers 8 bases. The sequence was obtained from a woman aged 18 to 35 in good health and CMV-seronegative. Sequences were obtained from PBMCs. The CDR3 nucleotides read TGTGCCACCAGCAGAGACCTGGCAGGGGGCGGTGAAAAACTGTTTTTT. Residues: CATSRDLAGGGEKLFF.